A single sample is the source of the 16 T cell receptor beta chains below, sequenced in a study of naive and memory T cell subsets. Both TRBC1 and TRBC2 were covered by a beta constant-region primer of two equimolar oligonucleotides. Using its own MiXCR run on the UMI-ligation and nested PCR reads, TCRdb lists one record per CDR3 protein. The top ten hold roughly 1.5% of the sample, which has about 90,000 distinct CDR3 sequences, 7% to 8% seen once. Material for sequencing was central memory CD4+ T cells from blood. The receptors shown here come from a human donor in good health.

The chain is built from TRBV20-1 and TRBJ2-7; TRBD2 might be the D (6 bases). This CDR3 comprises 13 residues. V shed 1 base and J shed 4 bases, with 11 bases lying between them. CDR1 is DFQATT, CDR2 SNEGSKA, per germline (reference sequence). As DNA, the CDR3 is TGCAGTGCTAGAGCACCGGGGGTGTACGAGCAGTACTTC. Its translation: CSARAPGVYEQYF.

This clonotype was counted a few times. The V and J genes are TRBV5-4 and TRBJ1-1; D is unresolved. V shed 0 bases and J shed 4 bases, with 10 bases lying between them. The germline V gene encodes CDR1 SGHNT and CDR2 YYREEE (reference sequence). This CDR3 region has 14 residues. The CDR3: CASSLVGEGTEAFF. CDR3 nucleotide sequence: TGTGCCAGCAGCTTGGTTGGGGAGGGCACTGAAGCTTTCTTT.

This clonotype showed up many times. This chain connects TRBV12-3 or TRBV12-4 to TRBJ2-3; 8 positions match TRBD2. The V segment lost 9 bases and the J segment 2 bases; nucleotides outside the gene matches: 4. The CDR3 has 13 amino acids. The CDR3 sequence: CASLAGTTDTQYF. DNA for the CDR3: TGTGCCAGTTTAGCGGGGACCACAGATACGCAGTATTTT.

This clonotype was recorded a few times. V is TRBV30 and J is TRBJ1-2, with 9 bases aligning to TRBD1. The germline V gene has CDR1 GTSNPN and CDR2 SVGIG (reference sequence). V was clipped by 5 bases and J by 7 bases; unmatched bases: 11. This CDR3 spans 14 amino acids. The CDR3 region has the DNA TGTGCCTGGGCTAGGGGACAGGGAAGGGGTGGCTACACCTTC. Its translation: CAWARGQGRGGYTF.

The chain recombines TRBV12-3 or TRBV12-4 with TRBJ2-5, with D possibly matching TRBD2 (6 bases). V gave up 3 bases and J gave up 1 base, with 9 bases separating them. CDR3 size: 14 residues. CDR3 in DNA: TGTGCCAGCAGTTTGGGACTTTCCCAAGAGACCCAGTACTTC. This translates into CASSLGLSQETQYF.

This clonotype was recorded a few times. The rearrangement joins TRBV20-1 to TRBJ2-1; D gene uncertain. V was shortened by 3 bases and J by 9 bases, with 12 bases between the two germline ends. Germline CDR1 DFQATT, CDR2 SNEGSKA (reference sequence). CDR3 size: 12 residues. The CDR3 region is CSASPAWGEQFF. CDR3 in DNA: TGCAGTGCTAGTCCAGCGTGGGGTGAGCAGTTCTTC.

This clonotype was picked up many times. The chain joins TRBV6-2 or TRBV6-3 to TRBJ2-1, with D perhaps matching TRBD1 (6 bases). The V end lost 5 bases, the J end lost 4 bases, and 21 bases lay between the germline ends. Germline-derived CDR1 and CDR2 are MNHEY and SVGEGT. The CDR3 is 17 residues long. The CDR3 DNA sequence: TGTGCCAGCAGTAACTACAGGGTGGATAGGAGGTACAATGAGCAGTTCTTC. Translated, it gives CASSNYRVDRRYNEQFF.

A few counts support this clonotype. CDR3 sequence reads: CASSRLGAPTDTQYF. The DNA for the CDR3 is TGTGCCAGCAGTCGCTTGGGGGCCCCCACAGATACGCAGTATTTT. V and J are TRBV6-2 or TRBV6-3 and TRBJ2-3; weak D call: TRBD1 (6 bases). The V end was cut by 5 bases, the J end by 2 bases, with 14 bases between. CDR3 size: 15 residues. Germline values: CDR1 MNHEY, CDR2 SVGEGT.

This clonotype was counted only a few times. As DNA, the CDR3 is TGTGCCAGCAGCTTGGGGACAGGAGCCATCAATGAGCAGTTCTTC. It specifies CASSLGTGAINEQFF. The chain combines TRBV7-9 with TRBJ2-1; 8 bases map to TRBD1. The germline CDR1 and CDR2 sequences are SEHNR and FQNEAQ (reference sequence). This CDR3 is 15 amino acids long. The V segment lost 3 bases and the J segment 6 bases; nucleotides outside the gene matches: 7.

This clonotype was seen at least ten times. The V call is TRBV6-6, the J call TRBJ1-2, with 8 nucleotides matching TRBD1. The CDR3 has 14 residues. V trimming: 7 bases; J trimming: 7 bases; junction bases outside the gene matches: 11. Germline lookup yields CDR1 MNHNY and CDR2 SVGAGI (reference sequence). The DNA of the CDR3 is TGTGCCAGCAACCTACAGGGGGGCAGGGGTGGCTACACCTTC. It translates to CASNLQGGRGGYTF.

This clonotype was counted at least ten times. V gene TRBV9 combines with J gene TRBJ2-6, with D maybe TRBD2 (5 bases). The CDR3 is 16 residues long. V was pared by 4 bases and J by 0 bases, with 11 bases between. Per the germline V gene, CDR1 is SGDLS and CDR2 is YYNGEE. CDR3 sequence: CASSPGKGSGANVLTF. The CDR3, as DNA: TGTGCCAGCAGCCCCGGGAAGGGCTCTGGGGCCAACGTCCTGACTTTC.

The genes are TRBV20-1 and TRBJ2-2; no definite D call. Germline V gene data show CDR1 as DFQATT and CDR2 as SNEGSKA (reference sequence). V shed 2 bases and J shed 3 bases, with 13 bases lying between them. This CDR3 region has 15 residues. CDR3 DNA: TGCAGTGCTAGACAACCAGGAAGGGACACCGGGGAGCTGTTTTTT. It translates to CSARQPGRDTGELFF.

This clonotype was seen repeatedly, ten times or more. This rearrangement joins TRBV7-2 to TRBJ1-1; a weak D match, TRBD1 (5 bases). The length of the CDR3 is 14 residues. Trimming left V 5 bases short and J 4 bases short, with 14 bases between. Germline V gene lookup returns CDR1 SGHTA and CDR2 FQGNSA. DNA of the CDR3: TGTGCCAGCAGCCCCGGGGGGACTGGCACTGAAGCTTTCTTT. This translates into CASSPGGTGTEAFF.

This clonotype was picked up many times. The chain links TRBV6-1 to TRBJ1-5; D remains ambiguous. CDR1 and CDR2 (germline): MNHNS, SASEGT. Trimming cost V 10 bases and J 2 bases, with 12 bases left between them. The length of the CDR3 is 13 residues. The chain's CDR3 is CATSTRRNQPQHF. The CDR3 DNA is TGTGCCACGTCTACCCGTCGCAATCAGCCCCAGCATTTT.

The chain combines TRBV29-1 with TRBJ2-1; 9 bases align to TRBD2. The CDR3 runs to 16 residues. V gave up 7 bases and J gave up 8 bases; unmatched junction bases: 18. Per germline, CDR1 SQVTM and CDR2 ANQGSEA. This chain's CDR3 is CSARTGLAGGEHEQFF. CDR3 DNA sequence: TGCAGCGCCAGGACAGGCCTCGCGGGAGGGGAACATGAGCAGTTCTTC.

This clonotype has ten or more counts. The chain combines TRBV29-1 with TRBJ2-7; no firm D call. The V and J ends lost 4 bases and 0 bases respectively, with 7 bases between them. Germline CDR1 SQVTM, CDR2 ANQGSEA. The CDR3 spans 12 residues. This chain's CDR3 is CSVGKSSYEQYF. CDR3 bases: TGCAGCGTTGGAAAAAGCTCCTACGAGCAGTACTTC.